A selection of T cell receptor beta chains follows, all from one sample in a study of regulatory T cells in long-lasting Graves disease. TCRdb ran MiXCR on the multiplex PCR reads and lists one entry per CDR3 protein. The sample lists more than 400,000 distinct CDR3 sequences, around 15% occurring once. A further study also used this sample, focusing on T cells in Graves' hyperthyroidism and ophthalmopathy.

Here the sequenced sample was peripheral blood mononuclear cells (PBMCs), taken at new diagnosis, from a patient treated with antithyroid drugs. These receptors all stem from a man in his forties or fifties with Graves disease. CDR3s include the opening cysteine and the closing phenylalanine or tryptophan.

>TRBV15
CATSRDLEGPRTGELFF
>TRBV28
CASSVPPGELFF
>TRBV5-1
CASSLVTGGAGANVLTF
>TRBV6-1
CASSDPGRGRGYTF
>TRBV2
CASSERTGGIYGYTF
>TRBV5-1
CASTVRGSYEQYF
>TRBV11-1
CASSLTANTGELFF
>TRBV7-9
CASSRQGVSYNEQFF
>TRBV10-3
CAISVRAIVDNEQFF
>TRBV12-3/TRBV12-4
CASSYPGREVRFF
>TRBV27
CASSWAGKNEQFF
>TRBV2
CASSVTVSNQPQHF
>TRBV9
CASRPSGRPGDTQYF
>TRBV6-2/TRBV6-3
CASSSNPAGGPHYEQFF
>TRBV5-1
CASSDHAREGATGANVLTF
>TRBV20-1
CSASRAGTEAFF
>TRBV6-1
CASRDLADTGELFF
>TRBV4-1
CASSHGTEGVYEQYF
>TRBV20-1
CSAELAGVVDGQFF
>TRBV7-9
CASSPRLWDEQFF
>TRBV20-1
CSATRRARNIYEQYF
>TRBV5-4
CASSSDRTGGPTGELFF
>TRBV20-1
CSAPRESYEQYF
>TRBV2
CASERAGGGQPQHF
>TRBV4-1
CASSPRQGGNHEQYF
>TRBV28
CASSLSPPQETQYF
>TRBV30
CAWTEGAGELFF
>TRBV20-1
CSARQGRAGTGELFF
>TRBV19
CASSVLAGSNEQFF